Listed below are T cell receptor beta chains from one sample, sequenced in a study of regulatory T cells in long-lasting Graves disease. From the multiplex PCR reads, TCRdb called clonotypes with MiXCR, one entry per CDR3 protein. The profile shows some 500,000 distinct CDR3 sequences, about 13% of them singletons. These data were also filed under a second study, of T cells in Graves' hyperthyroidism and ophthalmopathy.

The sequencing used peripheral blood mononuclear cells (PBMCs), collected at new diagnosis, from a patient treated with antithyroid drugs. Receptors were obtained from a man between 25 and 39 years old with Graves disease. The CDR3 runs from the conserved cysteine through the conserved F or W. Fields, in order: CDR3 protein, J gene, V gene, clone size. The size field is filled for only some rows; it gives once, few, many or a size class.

CASSKQGVGELFF TRBJ2-2 TRBV6-1 many
CASSSNMNTEAFF TRBJ1-1 TRBV11-2 many
CASGLAHLRYGYTF TRBJ1-2 TRBV12-5 many
CSAGTSGTGTYEQYF TRBJ2-7 TRBV20-1 few
CASSNPARDTQYF TRBJ2-3 TRBV2 many
CASSEAGGTEAFF TRBJ1-1 TRBV2 many
CSVEAGTMNTEAFF TRBJ1-1 TRBV29-1 many
CASSQPGGRDNEQFF TRBJ2-1 TRBV4-1 -
CASSLAEGAGQPQHF TRBJ1-5 TRBV7-2 few
CAWTQAGTQYF TRBJ2-5 TRBV30 few
CSATLRTMSNTEAFF TRBJ1-1 TRBV20-1 many
CASSDRADYLSAQYF TRBJ2-5 TRBV9 few
CASSSLSGDKIYEQYF TRBJ2-7 TRBV11-2 many
CASSLSGLGINEQFF TRBJ2-1 TRBV7-3 many
CSASPIAGGGTDTQYF TRBJ2-3 TRBV20-1 -